Many counts were recorded for the clone carrying this T cell receptor beta chain. Its antigen is still unknown. This sample stems from a study of CD8 T cells in ankylosing spondylitis. TCRdb recomputed calls from the 5' RACE reads with MiXCR, one row per CDR3 protein. The sample includes about 39,000 distinct CDR3 sequences, less than 4% of them seen just once. Germline V CDR1 and CDR2: SGDLS, YYNGEE. The CDR3 is made up of 13 amino acids. V was clipped by 2 bases and J by 3 bases, with 7 bases between them. Study-level findings and limits: A TCR beta motif of under ten highly homologous variants appeared characteristic of ankylosing spondylitis blood.

Sequenced: blood, either unsorted or a sorted T cell fraction (not recorded which). This rearrangement joins TRBV9 to TRBJ2-3; no clear D gene. The receptor's source is a male donor with ankylosing spondylitis or in good health (not recorded which). CDR3 amino acids: CASSVMGTDTQYF. The CDR3 DNA reads TGTGCCAGCAGCGTGATGGGGACAGATACGCAGTATTTT.